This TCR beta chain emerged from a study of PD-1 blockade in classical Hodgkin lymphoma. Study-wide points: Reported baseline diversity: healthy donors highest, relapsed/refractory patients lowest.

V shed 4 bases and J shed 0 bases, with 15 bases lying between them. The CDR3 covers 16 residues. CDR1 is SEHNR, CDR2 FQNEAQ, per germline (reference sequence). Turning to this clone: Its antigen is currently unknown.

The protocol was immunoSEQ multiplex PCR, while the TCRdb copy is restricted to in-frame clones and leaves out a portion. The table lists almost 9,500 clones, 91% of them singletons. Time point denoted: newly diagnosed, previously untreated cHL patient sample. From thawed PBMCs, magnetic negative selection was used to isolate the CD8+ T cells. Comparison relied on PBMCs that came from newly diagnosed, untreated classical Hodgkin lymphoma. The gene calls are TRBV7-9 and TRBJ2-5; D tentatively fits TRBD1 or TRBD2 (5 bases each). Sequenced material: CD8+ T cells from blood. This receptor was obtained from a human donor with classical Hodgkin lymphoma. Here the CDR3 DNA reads TGTGCCAGCAGCTCTGGGACCGTTCTATACCAAGAGACCCAGTACTTC. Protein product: CASSSGTVLYQETQYF.